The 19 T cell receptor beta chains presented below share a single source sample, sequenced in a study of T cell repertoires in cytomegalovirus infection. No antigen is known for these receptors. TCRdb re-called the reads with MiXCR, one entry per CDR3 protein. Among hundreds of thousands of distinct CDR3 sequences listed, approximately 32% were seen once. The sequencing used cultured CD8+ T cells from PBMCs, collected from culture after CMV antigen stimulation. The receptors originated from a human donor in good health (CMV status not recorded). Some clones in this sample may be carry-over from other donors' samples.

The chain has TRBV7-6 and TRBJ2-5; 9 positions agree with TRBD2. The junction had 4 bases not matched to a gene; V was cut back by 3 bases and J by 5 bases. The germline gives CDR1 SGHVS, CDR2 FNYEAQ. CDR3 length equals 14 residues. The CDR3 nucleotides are TGTGCCAGCAGCTTCCCGGGACTAGCTGAGACCCAGTACTTC. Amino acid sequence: CASSFPGLAETQYF.

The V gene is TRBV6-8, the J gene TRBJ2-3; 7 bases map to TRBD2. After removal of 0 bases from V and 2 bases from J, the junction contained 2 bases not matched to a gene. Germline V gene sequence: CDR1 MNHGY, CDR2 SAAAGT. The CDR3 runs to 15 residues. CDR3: CASSYSAGNTDTQYF. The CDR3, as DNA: TGTGCCAGCAGTTACTCAGCGGGGAACACAGATACGCAGTATTTT.

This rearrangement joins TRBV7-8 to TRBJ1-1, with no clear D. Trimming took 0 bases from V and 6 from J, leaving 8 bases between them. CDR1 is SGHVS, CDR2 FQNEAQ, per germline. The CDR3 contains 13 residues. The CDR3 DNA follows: TGTGCCAGCAGCTTAGCATTCTTACCTGAAGCTTTCTTT. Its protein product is CASSLAFLPEAFF.

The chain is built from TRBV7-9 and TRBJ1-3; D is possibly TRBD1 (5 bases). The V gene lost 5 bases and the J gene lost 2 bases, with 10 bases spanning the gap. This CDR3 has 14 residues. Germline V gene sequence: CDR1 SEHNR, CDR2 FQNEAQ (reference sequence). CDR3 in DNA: TGTGCCAGCAGCCGGGACGGTCCTGGAAACACCATATATTTT. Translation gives CASSRDGPGNTIYF. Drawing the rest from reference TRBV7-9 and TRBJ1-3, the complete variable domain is DTGVSQNPRHKITKRGQNVTFRCDPISEHNRLYWYRQTLGQGPEFLTYFQNEAQLEKSRLLSDRFSAERPKGSFSTLEIQRTEQGDSAMYLCASSRDGPGNTIYFGEGSWLTVV.

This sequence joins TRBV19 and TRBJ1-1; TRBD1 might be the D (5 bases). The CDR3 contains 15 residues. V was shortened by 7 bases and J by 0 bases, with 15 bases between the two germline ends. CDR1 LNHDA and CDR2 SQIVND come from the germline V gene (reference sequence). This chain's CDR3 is CASIALPGMNTEAFF. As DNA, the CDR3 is TGTGCCAGTATCGCTCTCCCAGGGATGAACACTGAAGCTTTCTTT.

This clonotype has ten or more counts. CDR3 bases: TGTGCCAGCAGTGCAACACAGGCGGCTCAGCCCCAGCATTTT. Protein: CASSATQAAQPQHF. The gene calls are TRBV27 and TRBJ1-5; a weak D match, TRBD1 (5 bases). The V gene's germline CDR1 is MNHEY and CDR2 SMNVEV (reference sequence). The CDR3 contains 14 residues. V lost 5 bases and J lost 6, with 14 bases in between.

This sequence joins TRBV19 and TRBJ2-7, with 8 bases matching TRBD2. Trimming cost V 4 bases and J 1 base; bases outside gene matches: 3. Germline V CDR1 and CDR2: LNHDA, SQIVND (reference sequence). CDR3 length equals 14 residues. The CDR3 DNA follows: TGTGCCAGTAGTAACGGACTAGCTTCCTACGAGCAGTACTTC. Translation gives CASSNGLASYEQYF.

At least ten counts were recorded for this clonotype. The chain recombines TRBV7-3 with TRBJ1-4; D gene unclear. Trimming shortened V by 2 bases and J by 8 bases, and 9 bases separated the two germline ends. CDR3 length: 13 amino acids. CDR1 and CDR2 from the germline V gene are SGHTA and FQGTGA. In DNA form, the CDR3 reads TGTGCCAGCAGCTTACGACTTGGCGAAAAACTGTTTTTT. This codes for CASSLRLGEKLFF.

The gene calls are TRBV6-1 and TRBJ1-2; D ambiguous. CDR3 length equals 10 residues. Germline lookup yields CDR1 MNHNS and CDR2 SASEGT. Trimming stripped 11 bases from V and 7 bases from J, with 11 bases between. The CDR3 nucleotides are TGTGCCGTTTACATCGGTGGCTACACCTTC. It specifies CAVYIGGYTF.

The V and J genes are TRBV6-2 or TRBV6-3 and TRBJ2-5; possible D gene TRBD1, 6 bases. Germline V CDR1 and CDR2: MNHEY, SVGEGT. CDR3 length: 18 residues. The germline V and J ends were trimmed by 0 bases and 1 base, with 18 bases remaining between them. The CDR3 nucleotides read TGTGCCAGCAGTTACTCGAGAGGCAGGGGATTCGGCCAAGAGACCCAGTACTTC. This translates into CASSYSRGRGFGQETQYF.

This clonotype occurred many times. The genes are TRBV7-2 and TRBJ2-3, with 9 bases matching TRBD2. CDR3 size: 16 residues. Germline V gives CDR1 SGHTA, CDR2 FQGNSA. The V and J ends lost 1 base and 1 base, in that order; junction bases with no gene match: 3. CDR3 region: CASSLVSGGRTDTQYF. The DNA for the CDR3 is TGTGCCAGCAGCTTAGTGAGCGGGGGGCGCACAGATACGCAGTATTTT.

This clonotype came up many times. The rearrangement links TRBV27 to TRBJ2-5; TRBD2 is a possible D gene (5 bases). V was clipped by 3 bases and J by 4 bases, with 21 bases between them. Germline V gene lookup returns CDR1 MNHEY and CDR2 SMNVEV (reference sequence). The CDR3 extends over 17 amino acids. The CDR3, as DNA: TGTGCCAGCAGTTTTTTCCCACCCCGAGGGAGCCGAGAGACCCAGTACTTC. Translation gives CASSFFPPRGSRETQYF.

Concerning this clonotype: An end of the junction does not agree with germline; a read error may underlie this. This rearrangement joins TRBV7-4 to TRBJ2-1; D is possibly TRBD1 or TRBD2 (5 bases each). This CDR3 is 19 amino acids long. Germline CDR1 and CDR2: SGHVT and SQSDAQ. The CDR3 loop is CTSSSFKGGGTTDYNEQFF. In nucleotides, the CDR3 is TGTACCAGCAGCTCCTTTAAGGGTGGGGGTACCACTGACTACAATGAGCAGTTCTTC.

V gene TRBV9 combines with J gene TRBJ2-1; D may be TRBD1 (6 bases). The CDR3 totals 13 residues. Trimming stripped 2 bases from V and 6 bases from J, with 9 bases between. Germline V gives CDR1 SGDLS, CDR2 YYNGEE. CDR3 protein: CASSVGHRNEQFF. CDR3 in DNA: TGTGCCAGCAGCGTGGGACACCGCAATGAGCAGTTCTTC. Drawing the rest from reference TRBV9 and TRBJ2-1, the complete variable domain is DSGVTQTPKHLITATGQRVTLRCSPRSGDLSVYWYQQSLDQGLQFLIQYYNGEERAKGNILERFSAQQFPDLHSELNLSSLELGDSALYFCASSVGHRNEQFFGPGTRLTVL.

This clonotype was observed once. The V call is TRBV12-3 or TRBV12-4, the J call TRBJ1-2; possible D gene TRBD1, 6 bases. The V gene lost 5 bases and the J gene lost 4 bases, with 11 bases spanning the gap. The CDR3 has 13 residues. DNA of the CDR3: TGTGCCAGCAGTCATAGCAGGGGCTATGGCTACACCTTC. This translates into CASSHSRGYGYTF.

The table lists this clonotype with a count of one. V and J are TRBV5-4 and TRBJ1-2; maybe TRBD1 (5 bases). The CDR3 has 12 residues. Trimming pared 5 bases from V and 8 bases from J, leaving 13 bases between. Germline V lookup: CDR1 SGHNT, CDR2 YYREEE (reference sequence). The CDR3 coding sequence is TGTGCCAGCAGGACGCCGGGGGGGGGCTACACCTTC. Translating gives CASRTPGGGYTF.

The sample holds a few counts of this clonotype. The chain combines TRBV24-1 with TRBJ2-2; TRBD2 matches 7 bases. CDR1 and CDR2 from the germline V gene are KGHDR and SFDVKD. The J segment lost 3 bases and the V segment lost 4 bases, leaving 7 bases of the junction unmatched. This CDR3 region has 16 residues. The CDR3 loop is CATSENRGDYTGELFF. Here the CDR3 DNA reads TGTGCCACCAGTGAGAACCGGGGGGACTACACCGGGGAGCTGTTTTTT.

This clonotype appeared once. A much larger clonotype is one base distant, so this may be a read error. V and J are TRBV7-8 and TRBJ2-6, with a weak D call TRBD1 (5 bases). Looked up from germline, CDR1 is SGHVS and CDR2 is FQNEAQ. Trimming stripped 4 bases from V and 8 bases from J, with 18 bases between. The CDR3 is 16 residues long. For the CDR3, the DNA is TGTGCCAGCAGCTCCTCAACCGACAAGGGGTCCAACGTCCTGACTTTC. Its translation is CASSSSTDKGSNVLTF.

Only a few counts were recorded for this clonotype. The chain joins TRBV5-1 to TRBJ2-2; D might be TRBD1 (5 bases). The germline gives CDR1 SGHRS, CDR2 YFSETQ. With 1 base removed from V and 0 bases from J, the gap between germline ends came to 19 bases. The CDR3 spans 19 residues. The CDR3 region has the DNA TGCGCCAGCAGCTTGAAAGGGGCTAACCCCTTCGCGAACACCGGGGAGCTGTTTTTT. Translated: CASSLKGANPFANTGELFF.